One sample yielded the 21 T cell receptor beta chains listed below, sequenced in a study of shared clonotypes between healthy human individuals. Generated by immunoSEQ multiplex PCR, the TCRdb table keeps only in-frame clones and is missing some. Among roughly 500,000 clones listed, approximately 82% were seen once. Sample: PBMCs. These receptors all stem from a woman aged 40 to 49 in good health. Some clones in this sample may be carry-over from other donors' samples.

The chain couples TRBV9 to TRBJ2-5; D is unclear. The CDR3 totals 13 residues. Trimming pared 4 bases from V and 5 bases from J, leaving 12 bases between. Germline values: CDR1 SGDLS, CDR2 YYNGEE. The CDR3 reads CASSSEVRETQYF. The CDR3 DNA sequence: TGTGCCAGCAGCTCAGAGGTCCGGGAGACCCAGTACTTC.

The chain links TRBV6-4 to TRBJ2-2, with D tentatively TRBD2 (6 bases). CDR1 is MRHNA, CDR2 SNTAGT, per germline. The CDR3 is 12 amino acids. Trimming took 2 bases from V and 12 from J, leaving 10 bases between them. The CDR3 loop is CASSDLALKLFF. For the CDR3, the DNA is TGTGCCAGCAGTGACCTAGCGCTAAAGCTGTTTTTT.

The rearrangement joins TRBV19 to TRBJ2-3; D remains unclear. Germline CDR1 reads LNHDA; CDR2 reads SQIVND (reference sequence). V was shortened by 0 bases and J by 4 bases, with 5 bases between the two germline ends. The CDR3 extends over 13 amino acids. The CDR3 nucleotides are TGTGCCAGTAGTATAGAAGTACCAGATACGCAGTATTTT. Amino acid sequence: CASSIEVPDTQYF.

The chain combines TRBV7-9 with TRBJ2-3, with 8 bases identical to TRBD2. The germline V gene encodes CDR1 SEHNR and CDR2 FQNEAQ (reference sequence). Germline trimming cut 0 bases from V and 11 bases from J; bases unmatched to any gene: 22. This CDR3 spans 19 amino acids. The CDR3 bases are TGTGCCAGCAGCTTAGCGTCCTTAGCGGGACCATTTTGGAACCTAATGCAGTATTTT. This codes for CASSLASLAGPFWNLMQYF.

The chain recombines TRBV30 with TRBJ2-1; the match to TRBD2 covers 7 bases. There are 14 residues in the CDR3. Unmatched junction bases numbered 10, after V lost 3 bases and J lost 8 bases. The germline gives CDR1 GTSNPN, CDR2 SVGIG (reference sequence). The CDR3 here is CAWRTDRLAHEQFF. CDR3 sequence (DNA): TGTGCCTGGAGGACCGATCGACTAGCCCATGAGCAGTTCTTC.

This clone was counted only a few times. The chain employs TRBV7-9 and TRBJ1-6, with D possibly TRBD1 on 5 matching bases. This CDR3 has 18 residues. V lost 3 bases, J lost 3 bases, and 18 bases lay in between. Germline lookup yields CDR1 SEHNR and CDR2 FQNEAQ (reference sequence). The CDR3 loop reads CASSFQMWRGYYNSPLHF. The CDR3, as DNA: TGTGCCAGCAGCTTCCAGATGTGGAGGGGCTACTATAATTCACCCCTCCACTTT.

Concerning this clone itself: Other DNA sequences from this sample encode an identical CDR3 as well. The chain links TRBV7-3 to TRBJ2-1; 7 bases line up with TRBD2. Germline CDR1 and CDR2: SGHTA and FQGTGA. With 2 bases clipped from V and 5 bases from J, the junction kept 3 bases outside the gene matches. The CDR3 consists of 14 residues. The CDR3 protein is CASSLAGVNNEQFF. CDR3 in DNA: TGTGCCAGCAGCTTAGCGGGGGTGAACAATGAGCAGTTCTTC.

This clone has more than one count but fewer than ten. Other DNA sequences of this sample code for an identical CDR3. The rearrangement joins TRBV6-5 to TRBJ2-7, with TRBD1 matching over 11 bases. CDR1 and CDR2 from the germline V gene are MNHEY and SVGAGI. CDR3 size: 14 residues. Trimming cost V 4 bases and J 2 bases; bases outside gene matches: 1. For the CDR3, the DNA is TGTGCCAGCAGTTTGGACAGGGGGCCCTACGAGCAGTACTTC. This encodes CASSLDRGPYEQYF.

CDR3 coding DNA: TGTGCCAGCAGTAACGACCCGCTGATGGAAAAACTGTTTTTT. Translating it yields CASSNDPLMEKLFF. The chain has TRBV5-4 and TRBJ1-4; D gene uncertain. This CDR3 comprises 14 residues. CDR1 and CDR2 from the germline V gene are SGHNT and YYREEE (reference sequence). V gave up 5 bases and J gave up 8 bases, with 16 bases separating them.

The J gene is TRBJ2-7, the V gene TRBV11-2; D gene uncertain. This CDR3 comprises 13 residues. Trimming stripped 1 base from V and 3 bases from J, with 7 bases between. Germline CDR1 is SGHAT and CDR2 is FQNNGV. This chain's CDR3 is CASSLGPFYEQYF. The CDR3 nucleotides read TGTGCCAGCAGCTTAGGGCCCTTCTACGAGCAGTACTTC.

The rearrangement links TRBV4-2 to TRBJ2-7; D remains ambiguous. Looked up from germline, CDR1 is LGHNA and CDR2 is YNFKEQ. V was shortened by 0 bases and J by 5 bases, with 17 bases between the two germline ends. The CDR3 is 16 amino acids. For the CDR3, the DNA is TGTGCCAGCAGCCAAGAACGCCCACTCCGAGGCGACGAGCAGTACTTC. Amino acids: CASSQERPLRGDEQYF.

This clone came up a few times. This sequence joins TRBV20-1 and TRBJ1-1; unclear D gene. In germline, CDR1 is DFQATT, CDR2 SNEGSKA (reference sequence). CDR3 size: 11 residues. V gave up 2 bases and J gave up 4 bases, with 5 bases separating them. CDR3 sequence: CSARSRTEAFF. In DNA, the CDR3 is TGCAGTGCTAGATCCCGCACTGAAGCTTTCTTT.

The chain links TRBV6-6 to TRBJ2-6; no reliable D call. Germline V gene sequence: CDR1 MNHNY, CDR2 SVGAGI (reference sequence). The CDR3 consists of 15 residues. V gave up 0 bases and J gave up 0 bases, with 3 bases separating them. CDR3 sequence reads: CASSYSYSGANVLTF. CDR3 in DNA: TGTGCCAGCAGTTACTCGTACTCTGGGGCCAACGTCCTGACTTTC.

To note about this clone: The germline gene is not matched at one end of the junction; a read error may be the cause. The chain combines TRBV7-7 with TRBJ2-5, with 7 bases aligning to TRBD2. Germline lookup yields CDR1 SSHAT and CDR2 FNYEAQ (reference sequence). CDR3 length equals 12 residues. CDR3 amino acids: CASSLRGETQYF. For the CDR3, the DNA is TGTGCTAGCAGCTTGCGGGGGGAGACCCAGTACTTC.

The chain employs TRBV5-1 and TRBJ2-1; 7 bases line up with TRBD1. The junction had 12 bases not matched to a gene; V was cut back by 1 base and J by 8 bases. Germline V CDR1 and CDR2: SGHRS, YFSETQ. The CDR3 is made up of 16 amino acids. CDR3 region: CASSLNPGGHGYEQFF. CDR3 DNA sequence: TGCGCCAGCAGCTTGAATCCAGGGGGACACGGTTATGAGCAGTTCTTC. Full variable domain (rest looked up from reference TRBV5-1 and TRBJ2-1): KAGVTQTPRYLIKTRGQQVTLSCSPISGHRSVSWYQQTPGQGLQFLFEYFSETQRNKGNFPGRFSGRQFSNSRSEMNVSTLELGDSALYLCASSLNPGGHGYEQFFGPGTRLTVL.

The V gene is TRBV19, the J gene TRBJ2-5; D gene uncertain. Germline loops: CDR1 LNHDA, CDR2 SQIVND (reference sequence). The CDR3 contains 14 residues. Trimming left V 3 bases short and J 5 bases short, with 13 bases between. CDR3 sequence: CASSIGPTGETQYF. The CDR3 nucleotides are TGTGCCAGTAGTATTGGCCCCACCGGGGAGACCCAGTACTTC. The full variable domain, with the rest looked up from reference TRBV19 and TRBJ2-5, is DGGITQSPKYLFRKEGQNVTLSCEQNLNHDAMYWYRQDPGQGLRLIYYSQIVNDFQKGDIAEGYSVSREKKESFPLTVTSAQKNPTAFYLCASSIGPTGETQYFGPGTRLLVL.

The V gene is TRBV28, the J gene TRBJ2-7, with 7 bases that match TRBD1. CDR3 length: 14 amino acids. The J segment lost 3 bases and the V segment lost 8 bases, leaving 10 bases of the junction unmatched. Germline V gene sequence: CDR1 MDHEN, CDR2 SYDVKM. The CDR3 bases are TGTGCCAGCCAGGGGGTCGGACAGGTCTACGAGCAGTACTTC. This gives the protein CASQGVGQVYEQYF.

Of note for this clone: The same CDR3 also results from other DNA sequences found in this sample. V is TRBV7-2 and J is TRBJ2-1; the match to TRBD2 covers 9 bases. The CDR3 loop spans 15 amino acids. Germline assignment: CDR1 SGHTA and CDR2 FQGNSA. V dropped 3 bases and J dropped 8; count of bases not matched to a gene: 8. This CDR3 reads CASSLGGRAVDEQFF. The CDR3 region has the DNA TGTGCCAGCAGCTTGGGCGGGAGGGCCGTCGATGAGCAGTTCTTC.

This clone showed up just a few times. This sequence joins TRBV5-5 and TRBJ2-1; D gene unclear. Per the germline V gene, CDR1 is SGHKS and CDR2 is YYEKEE (reference sequence). This CDR3 spans 15 amino acids. Trimming pared 7 bases from V and 7 bases from J, leaving 21 bases between. CDR3 in DNA: TGTGCCAGCGTTGCTCCACCGGGCGACCAAAATGAGCAGTTCTTC. Its translation: CASVAPPGDQNEQFF.

The V call is TRBV28, the J call TRBJ1-1; no clear D gene. The CDR3 covers 14 residues. The germline CDR1 and CDR2 sequences are MDHEN and SYDVKM. The V end lost 2 bases, the J end lost 5 bases, and 12 bases lay between the germline ends. The CDR3 DNA is TGTGCCAGCAGTTTAAGCTTTGGGGTGACTGAAGCTTTCTTT. This encodes CASSLSFGVTEAFF.

The V call is TRBV13, the J call TRBJ2-7; 11 nucleotides match TRBD2. V shed 4 bases, J shed 1 base, and the junction held 0 bases outside the gene matches. Per germline, CDR1 PRHDT and CDR2 FYEKMQ (reference sequence). The CDR3 runs to 14 residues. The CDR3 region is CASSWTSGSYEQYF. CDR3 DNA: TGTGCCAGCAGCTGGACTAGCGGGTCCTACGAGCAGTACTTC.